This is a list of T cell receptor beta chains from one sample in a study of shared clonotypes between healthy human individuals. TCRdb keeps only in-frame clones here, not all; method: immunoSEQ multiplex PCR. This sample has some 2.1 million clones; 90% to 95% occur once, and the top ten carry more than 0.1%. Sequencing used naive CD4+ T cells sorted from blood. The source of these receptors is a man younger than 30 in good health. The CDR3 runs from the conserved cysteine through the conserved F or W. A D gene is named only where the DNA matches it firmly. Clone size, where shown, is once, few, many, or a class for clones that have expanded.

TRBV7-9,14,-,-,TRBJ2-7,TGTGCCAGCAGCGTAGGGTGGGACACGTACGAGCAGTACTTC,CASSVGWDTYEQYF
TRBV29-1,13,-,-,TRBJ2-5,TGCAGCGTTGAAAGCAGACTAATAGAGACCCAGTACTTC,CSVESRLIETQYF
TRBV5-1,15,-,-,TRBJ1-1,TGCGCCAGCAGCTTGGACCGGGGGATGAACACTGAAGCTTTCTTT,CASSLDRGMNTEAFF
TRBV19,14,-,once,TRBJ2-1,TGTGCCAGTAGAATGGGAGTGTCCTACAATGAGCAGTTCTTC,CASRMGVSYNEQFF
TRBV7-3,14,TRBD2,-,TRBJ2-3,TGTGCCAGCAGCTCGGGGGGAGGCACAGATACGCAGTATTTT,CASSSGGGTDTQYF
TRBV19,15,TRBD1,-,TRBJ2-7,TGTGCCAGTAGTCCGCAGGGACAGGATGGAAGCGAGCAGTACTTC,CASSPQGQDGSEQYF
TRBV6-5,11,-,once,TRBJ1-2,TGTGCCAGCAGGGATTCCTATGGCTACACCTTC,CASRDSYGYTF
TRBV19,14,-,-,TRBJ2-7,TGTGCCAGTAGTACAGCACAGACTTCCTACGAGCAGTACTTC,CASSTAQTSYEQYF
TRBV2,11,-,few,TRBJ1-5,TGTGCCAGCAGTCTTGATCAGCCCCAGCATTTT,CASSLDQPQHF
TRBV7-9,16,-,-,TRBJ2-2,TGTGCCAGCAGCCCCGCGGAGGGCCCGGTGACCGGGGAGCTGTTTTTT,CASSPAEGPVTGELFF
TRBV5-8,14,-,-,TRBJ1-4,TGTGCCAGCAGCTTCAGAGGGGAGAGAGAAAAACTGTTTTTT,CASSFRGEREKLFF
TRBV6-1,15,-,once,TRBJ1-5,TGTGCCAGCAGTGAGCAGGGTTATAGCAATCAGCCCCAGCATTTT,CASSEQGYSNQPQHF
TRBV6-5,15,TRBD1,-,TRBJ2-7,TGTGCCAGCAGACCTTCTAGACAGGGCCCTTATGAGCAGTACTTC,CASRPSRQGPYEQYF
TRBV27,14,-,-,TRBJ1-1,TGTGCCAGCAGTCTATGGGGCGCGAACACTGAAGCTTTCTTT,CASSLWGANTEAFF
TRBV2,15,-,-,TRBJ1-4,TGTGCCAGCAGGCTTCAGGGGCCTGGGACGGAAAAACTGTTTTTT,CASRLQGPGTEKLFF
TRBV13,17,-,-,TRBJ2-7,TGTGCCAGCAGCTCCCCGGGGGCTGGGCTAGGGACCTACGAGCAGTACTTC,CASSSPGAGLGTYEQYF
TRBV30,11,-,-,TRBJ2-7,TGTGCCTGCCAGGAATCCTACGAGCAGTACTTC,CACQESYEQYF
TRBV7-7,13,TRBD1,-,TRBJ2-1,TGTGCTAGCAGCTCTGACAGGGGGAATGAGCAGTTCTTC,CASSSDRGNEQFF
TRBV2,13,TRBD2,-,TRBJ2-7,TGTGCCAGCAGGGGAGACGGGGGGGCCGAGCAGTACTTC,CASRGDGGAEQYF
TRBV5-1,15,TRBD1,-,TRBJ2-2,TGCGCCAGCAGCTACGGACAGGATAACACCGGGGAGCTGTTTTTT,CASSYGQDNTGELFF
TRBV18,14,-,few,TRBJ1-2,TGTGCCAGCTCACCTACAGGTTGGCAAGGTGGCTACACCTTC,CASSPTGWQGGYTF
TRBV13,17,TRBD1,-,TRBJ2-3,TGTGCCAGCAGCTTAGGCGAGAGACAGGGCCGCACAGATACGCAGTATTTT,CASSLGERQGRTDTQYF
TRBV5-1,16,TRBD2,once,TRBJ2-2,TGCGCCAGCAGCCCTCTAGCGGGGACGAACACCGGGGAGCTGTTTTTT,CASSPLAGTNTGELFF
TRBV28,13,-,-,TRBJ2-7,TGTGCCAGCAGTCCAGCGGACCTTTACGAGCAGTACTTC,CASSPADLYEQYF
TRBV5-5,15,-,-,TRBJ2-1,TGTGCCAGCAGCTTGGCCGGCGGAGGGTACAATGAGCAGTTCTTC,CASSLAGGGYNEQFF
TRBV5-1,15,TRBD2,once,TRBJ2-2,TGCGCCAGCAGCTCTAGCGGGCCCGTGGTCGGGGAGCTGTTTTTT,CASSSSGPVVGELFF
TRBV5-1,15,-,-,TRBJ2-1,TGCGCCAGCAGCGCACCGGGACTGGGAGTCGATGAGCAGTTCTTC,CASSAPGLGVDEQFF
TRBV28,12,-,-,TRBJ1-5,TGTGCCAGCAGTCTCGTCCCTCAGCCCCAGCATTTT,CASSLVPQPQHF
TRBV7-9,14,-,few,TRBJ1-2,TGTGCCAGCAGCCAAGCGTTACAGGAACCTGGCTACACCTTC,CASSQALQEPGYTF
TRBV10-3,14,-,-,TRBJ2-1,TGTGCCACCTGGGCGCAGGGTTCCTACAATGAGCAGTTCTTC,CATWAQGSYNEQFF
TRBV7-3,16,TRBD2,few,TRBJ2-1,TGTGCCAGCAGCTTAAACGGCGGGGGGCACAACAATGAGCAGTTCTTC,CASSLNGGGHNNEQFF
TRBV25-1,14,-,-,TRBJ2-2,TGTGCCAGCAGGTCGGAGCTAGACACCGGGGAGCTGTTTTTT,CASRSELDTGELFF
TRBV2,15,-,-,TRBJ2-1,TGTGCCAGCAGAGAAGCCCCAACCACCTACAATGAGCAGTTCTTC,CASREAPTTYNEQFF
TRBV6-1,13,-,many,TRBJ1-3,TGTGCCAGCAGTAACGGCTCTGGAAACACCATATATTTT,CASSNGSGNTIYF
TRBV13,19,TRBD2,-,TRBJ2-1,TGTGCCAGCAGCTTAGAAGGCAGGGGGACTAGCGGCTTTTACAATGAGCAGTTCTTC,CASSLEGRGTSGFYNEQFF
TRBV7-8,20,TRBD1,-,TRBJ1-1,TGTGCCAGCAGCTTAGCTCGTAGCGTGGGACAGGGAAGATTGAACACTGAAGCTTTCTTT,CASSLARSVGQGRLNTEAFF
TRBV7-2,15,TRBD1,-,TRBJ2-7,TGTGCCAGCAGCGGAGCGAGGGGGACAGCTTCCGAGCAGTACTTC,CASSGARGTASEQYF
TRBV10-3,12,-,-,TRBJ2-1,TGTGCCATCACCCAAGGCGGGGATGAGCAGTTCTTC,CAITQGGDEQFF
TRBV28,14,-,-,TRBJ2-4,TGTGCCAGTGGCCCCGGGACAATCTCAAACATTCAGTACTTC,CASGPGTISNIQYF
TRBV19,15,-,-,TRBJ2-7,TGTGCCAGTAGTATAGATCCCGGGAGAGCCTACGAGCAGTACTTC,CASSIDPGRAYEQYF
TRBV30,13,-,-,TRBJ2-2,TGTGCCTGGAGTGTAAAGCAGGGCGGGGAGCTGTTTTTT,CAWSVKQGGELFF
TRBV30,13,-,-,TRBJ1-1,TGTGCCTGGAGTCTGGCAGGGAGCACTGAAGCTTTCTTT,CAWSLAGSTEAFF
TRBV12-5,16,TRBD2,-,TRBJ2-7,TGTGCTAGTGGTACGGGACTAGCGGGACTAACCTACGAGCAGTACTTC,CASGTGLAGLTYEQYF
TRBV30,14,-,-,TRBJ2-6,TGTGCCTGGAGCGGGGAGTCTGGGGCCAACGTCCTGACTTTC,CAWSGESGANVLTF
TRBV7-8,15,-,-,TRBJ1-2,TGTGCCAGCAGCTTGGACACCCCGGGAGGCTATGGCTACACCTTC,CASSLDTPGGYGYTF
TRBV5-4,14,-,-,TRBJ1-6,TGTGCCAGCAGATCCCGGCAGAATAATTCACCCCTCCACTTT,CASRSRQNNSPLHF
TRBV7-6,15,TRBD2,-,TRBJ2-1,TGTGCCAGCAGCTTATTGACTAGCGGGAGCTATGAGCAGTTCTTC,CASSLLTSGSYEQFF
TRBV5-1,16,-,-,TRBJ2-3,TGCGCCAGCAGCTTGTTTGCAGGGGTTCTTACAGATACGCAGTATTTT,CASSLFAGVLTDTQYF
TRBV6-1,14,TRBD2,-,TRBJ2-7,TGTGCCAGCAGTAACCAGCGGGGGGGCTACGAGCAGTACTTC,CASSNQRGGYEQYF
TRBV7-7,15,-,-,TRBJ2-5,TGTGCTAGCAGCATGGGACTGAATTACGGGGAGACCCAGTACTTC,CASSMGLNYGETQYF
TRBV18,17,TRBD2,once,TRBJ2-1,TGTGCCAGCTCACCACCGATAGCGGGGGGCGCCTACAATGAGCAGTTCTTC,CASSPPIAGGAYNEQFF
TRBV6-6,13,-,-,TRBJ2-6,TGTGCCACACGGGACGCCGGGGCCAACGTCCTGACTTTC,CATRDAGANVLTF